This T cell receptor (beta chain) is from a study of patients and donors after allogeneic stem cell transplantation. Germline values: CDR1 DFQATT, CDR2 SNEGSKA (reference sequence). V was cut by 0 bases and J by 1 base, with 10 bases left in between. The CDR3 has 14 residues. This clonotype has more than one count but fewer than ten. MiXCR, run by TCRdb on the RT-PCR reads, gives a single entry per CDR3 protein. The sample includes 150,000 to 200,000 distinct CDR3 sequences, about 24% seen only once; the top ten take roughly 26%. The chain couples TRBV20-1 to TRBJ2-7; no clear D. This receptor was taken from a human donor who was either an allogeneic HSCT recipient or a stem cell or donor lymphocyte infusion donor (not recorded which). It is not recorded whose cells these are; they may come from a transplant donor. Sequencing was performed on blood, either unsorted or a sorted T cell fraction (not recorded which). The CDR3 region has the DNA TGCAGTGCTAGAGATCGAGACGGATCCTACGAGCAGTACTTC. Its protein is CSARDRDGSYEQYF.